Listed below are T cell receptor beta chains from one sample, sequenced in a study of T cell responses to AZD1222 COVID-19 vaccine. Here immunoSEQ multiplex PCR was the method, and the copy in TCRdb shows in-frame clones only, minus some. The repertoire consists of under 150,000 clones, with 85% to 95% occurring once and the leading ten covering approximately 5.4%. This specimen consisted of peripheral blood, obtained on day 0 of AZD1222 vaccination. Every receptor here comes from an adult in good health. CDR3s include the opening cysteine and the closing phenylalanine or tryptophan.

j_call v_call cdr3_aa
TRBJ2-7 TRBV19 CASSRANPGLAGSSYEQYF
TRBJ2-7 TRBV7-6 CASSLASGGGVDEQYF
TRBJ1-1 TRBV7-9 CASSNRDVEPEAFF
TRBJ2-3 TRBV7-2 CASSLITSGDTTDTQYF
TRBJ2-1 TRBV25-1 CASSGGLEQFF
TRBJ1-5 TRBV6-5 CASSGGYSNQPQHF
TRBJ1-1 TRBV9 CASSAPRGNTEAFF
TRBJ1-2 TRBV5-1 CASSHSTAAYGYTF
TRBJ2-7 TRBV5-1 CASTGGLYEQYF
TRBJ2-7 TRBV29-1 CSVADSPYEQYF
TRBJ2-1 TRBV30 CAWSGGGRHEQFF
TRBJ1-1 TRBV6-5 CASGQQGIGTEAFF
TRBJ1-5 TRBV12-3/TRBV12-4 CASSLADRQPQHF
TRBJ2-4 TRBV13 CASSPRTGETKNIQYF
TRBJ1-2 TRBV27 CASSGPGQGDYGYTF
TRBJ2-3 TRBV18 CASSPPSNSVTDTQYF
TRBJ1-4 TRBV6-5 CASTPRQNEKLFF
TRBJ1-6 TRBV19 CASSTDGTGLNSPLHF
TRBJ1-1 TRBV27 CASSFSITGVTEAFF
TRBJ2-7 TRBV4-3 CASSQAPGQGSNEQYF
TRBJ2-7 TRBV9 CASSVGGSGPYEQYF
TRBJ2-7 TRBV3-1/TRBV3-2 CASSQIGHEQYF
TRBJ1-5 TRBV10-3 CAISESGKNQPQHF
TRBJ2-1 TRBV30 CAWSISKGQFF
TRBJ2-2 TRBV5-1 CASSAGWDTGELFF
TRBJ1-1 TRBV28 CASRLLKQVTEAFF
TRBJ2-7 TRBV5-1 CASSLKTGGKSYEQYF
TRBJ2-7 TRBV28 CASSEHTGLAGGREQYF
TRBJ1-5 TRBV21-1 CASSPAPYSNQPQHF
TRBJ2-7 TRBV18 CASSPQGQGYEQYF
TRBJ2-7 TRBV7-2 CASSRGRNRYEQYF
TRBJ1-5 TRBV5-6 CASSLGGGEDQPQHF
TRBJ2-1 TRBV9 CASSVAWTSDEQFF
TRBJ1-1 TRBV5-1 CASSLSPRNTEAFF
TRBJ1-2 TRBV30 CAWTRVTSGYTF
TRBJ2-1 TRBV2 CASSTSGAYNEQFF
TRBJ1-1 TRBV2 CASSEGQGVNTEAFF
TRBJ1-1 TRBV6-5 CASSPPGYTEAFF
TRBJ1-4 TRBV7-6 CASSPRQSTGEKLFF
TRBJ2-7 TRBV6-5 CASSTETGAYEQYF
TRBJ2-3 TRBV19 CASTGTGADTQYF
TRBJ2-2 TRBV7-2 CASSLELAGAANTGELFF
TRBJ1-2 TRBV6-1 CASSEAAAGYGYTF
TRBJ1-2 TRBV7-8 CASSPRTTNYTF
TRBJ1-6 TRBV27 CASSLRNSPLHF
TRBJ2-3 TRBV5-1 CASSLYMGGTESTQYF
TRBJ1-2 TRBV6-5 CASSYEWEYGYTF
TRBJ2-2 TRBV12-3/TRBV12-4 CASSRTGAGELFF
TRBJ2-7 TRBV5-4 CASSQEQPKSYEQYF